This TCR beta chain was obtained from a study of T cells of healthy individuals. TCRdb reanalysed the 5' RACE reads using MiXCR and keeps one entry per CDR3 protein. Of around 100,000 distinct CDR3 sequences detected, under 20% appear once; the ten largest clones hold 6.2%. The V end lost 6 bases, the J end lost 3 bases, and 14 bases lay between the germline ends. This CDR3 spans 14 amino acids. The germline V gene has CDR1 LNHDA and CDR2 SQIVND (reference sequence). The chain joins TRBV19 to TRBJ2-5; either TRBD1 or TRBD2 may supply D (5 bases each). This TCR was recovered from a human donor in good health. DNA for the CDR3: TGTGCCAGTAGCCTTCGGGGCATCGAAGAGACCCAGTACTTC. Protein: CASSLRGIEETQYF.